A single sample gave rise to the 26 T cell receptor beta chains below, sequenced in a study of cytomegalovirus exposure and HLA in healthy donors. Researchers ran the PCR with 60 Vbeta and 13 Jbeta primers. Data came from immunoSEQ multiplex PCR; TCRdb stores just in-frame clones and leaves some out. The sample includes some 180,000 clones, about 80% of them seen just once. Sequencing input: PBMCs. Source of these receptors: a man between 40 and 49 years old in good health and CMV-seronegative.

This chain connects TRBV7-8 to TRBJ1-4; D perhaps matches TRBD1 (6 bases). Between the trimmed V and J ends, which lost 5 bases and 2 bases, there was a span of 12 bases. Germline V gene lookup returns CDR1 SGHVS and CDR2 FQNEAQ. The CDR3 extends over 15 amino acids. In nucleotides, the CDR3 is TGTGCCAGCAGCACCGGACAGTTGACTAATGAAAAACTGTTTTTT. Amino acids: CASSTGQLTNEKLFF. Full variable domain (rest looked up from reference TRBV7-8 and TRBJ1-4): GAGVSQSPRYKVAKRGQDVALRCDPISGHVSLFWYQQALGQGPEFLTYFQNEAQLDKSGLPSDRFFAERPEGSVSTLKIQRTQQEDSAVYLCASSTGQLTNEKLFFGSGTQLSVL.

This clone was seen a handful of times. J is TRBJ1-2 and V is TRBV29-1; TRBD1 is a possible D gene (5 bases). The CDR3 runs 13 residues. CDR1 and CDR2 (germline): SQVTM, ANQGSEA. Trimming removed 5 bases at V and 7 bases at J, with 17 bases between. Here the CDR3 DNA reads TGCAGCGTTCGGCGGGGGGGGTTTTTTGGCTACACCTTC. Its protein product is CSVRRGGFFGYTF.

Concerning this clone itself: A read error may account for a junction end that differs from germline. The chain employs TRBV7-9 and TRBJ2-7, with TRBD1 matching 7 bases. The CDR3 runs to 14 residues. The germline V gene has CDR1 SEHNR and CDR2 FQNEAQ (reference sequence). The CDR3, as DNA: TGTTCCAGCAGCTTGACAGGGAGCACCTACGAGCAGTACTTC. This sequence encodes CSSSLTGSTYEQYF.

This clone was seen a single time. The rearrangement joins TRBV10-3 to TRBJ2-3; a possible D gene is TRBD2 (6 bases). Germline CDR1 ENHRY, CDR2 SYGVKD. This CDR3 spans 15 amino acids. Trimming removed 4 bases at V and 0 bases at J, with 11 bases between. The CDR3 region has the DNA TGTGCCATCAGTGCACTAGCAGAGAGCACAGATACGCAGTATTTT. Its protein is CAISALAESTDTQYF.

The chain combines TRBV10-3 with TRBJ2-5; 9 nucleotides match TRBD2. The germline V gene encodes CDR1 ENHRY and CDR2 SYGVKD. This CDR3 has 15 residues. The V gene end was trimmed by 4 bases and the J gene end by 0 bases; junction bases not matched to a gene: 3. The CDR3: CAISASGAHQETQYF. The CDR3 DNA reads TGTGCCATCAGTGCTAGCGGGGCGCACCAAGAGACCCAGTACTTC.

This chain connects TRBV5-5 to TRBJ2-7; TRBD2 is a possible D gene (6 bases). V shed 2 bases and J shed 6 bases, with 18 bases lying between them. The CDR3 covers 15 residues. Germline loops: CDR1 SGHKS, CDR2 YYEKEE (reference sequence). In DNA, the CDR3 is TGTGCCAGCAGCTTTACGGGAGCCCCAGGTGGCGAGCAGTACTTC. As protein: CASSFTGAPGGEQYF.

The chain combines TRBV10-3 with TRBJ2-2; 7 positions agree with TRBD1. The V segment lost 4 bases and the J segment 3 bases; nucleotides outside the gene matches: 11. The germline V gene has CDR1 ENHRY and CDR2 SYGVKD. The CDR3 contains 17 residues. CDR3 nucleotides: TGTGCCATCAGTGGAGAGACAGGGAGTAAAGACACCGGGGAGCTGTTTTTT. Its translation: CAISGETGSKDTGELFF.

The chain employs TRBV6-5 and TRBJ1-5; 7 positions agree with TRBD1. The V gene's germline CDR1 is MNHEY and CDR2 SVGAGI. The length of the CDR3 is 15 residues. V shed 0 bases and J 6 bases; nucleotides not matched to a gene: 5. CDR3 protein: CASSYSGGGGQPQHF. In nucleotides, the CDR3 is TGTGCCAGCAGTTACTCAGGGGGCGGCGGTCAGCCCCAGCATTTT.

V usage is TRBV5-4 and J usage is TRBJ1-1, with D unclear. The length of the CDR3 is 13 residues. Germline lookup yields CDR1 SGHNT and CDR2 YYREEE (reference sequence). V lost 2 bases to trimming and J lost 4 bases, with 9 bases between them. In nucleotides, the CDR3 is TGTGCCAGCAGCTTAAGGGAGGGCACTGAAGCTTTCTTT. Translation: CASSLREGTEAFF. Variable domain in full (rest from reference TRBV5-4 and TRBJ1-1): ETGVTQSPTHLIKTRGQQVTLRCSSQSGHNTVSWYQQALGQGPQFIFQYYREEENGRGNFPPRFSGLQFPNYSSELNVNALELDDSALYLCASSLREGTEAFFGQGTRLTVV.

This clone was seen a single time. This CDR3 is CASSLVGSSEKLFF. CDR3 bases: TGTGCCAGCAGCTTAGTAGGGAGTAGTGAAAAACTGTTTTTT. The rearrangement uses TRBV7-2 and TRBJ1-4; no firm D call. The V and J ends lost 1 base and 7 bases respectively, with 10 bases between them. From germline, CDR1 is SGHTA and CDR2 FQGNSA. The CDR3 has 14 amino acids. Full variable domain (outside the CDR3, taken from reference TRBV7-2 and TRBJ1-4): GAGVSQSPSNKVTEKGKDVELRCDPISGHTALYWYRQSLGQGLEFLIYFQGNSAPDKSGLPSDRFSAERTGGSVSTLTIQRTQQEDSAVYLCASSLVGSSEKLFFGSGTQLSVL.

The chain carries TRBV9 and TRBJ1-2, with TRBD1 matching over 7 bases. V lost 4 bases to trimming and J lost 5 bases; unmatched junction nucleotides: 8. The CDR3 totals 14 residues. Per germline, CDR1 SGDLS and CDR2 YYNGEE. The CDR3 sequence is CASSLGGPKYGYTF. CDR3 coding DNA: TGTGCCAGCAGCTTAGGGGGCCCGAAGTATGGCTACACCTTC.

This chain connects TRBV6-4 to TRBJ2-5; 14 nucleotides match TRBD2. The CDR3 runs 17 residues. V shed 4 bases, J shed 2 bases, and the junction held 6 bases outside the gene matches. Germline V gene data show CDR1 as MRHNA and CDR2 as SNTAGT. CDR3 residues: CASSGLAGGPVQETQYF. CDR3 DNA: TGTGCCAGCAGTGGACTAGCGGGGGGGCCTGTACAAGAGACCCAGTACTTC.

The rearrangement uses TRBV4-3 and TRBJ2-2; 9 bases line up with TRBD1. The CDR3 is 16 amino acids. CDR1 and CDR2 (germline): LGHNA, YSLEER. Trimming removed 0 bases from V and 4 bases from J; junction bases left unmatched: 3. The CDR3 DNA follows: TGCGCCAGCAGCCAAGATCTACAGGGGGCCACCGGGGAGCTGTTTTTT. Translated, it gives CASSQDLQGATGELFF.

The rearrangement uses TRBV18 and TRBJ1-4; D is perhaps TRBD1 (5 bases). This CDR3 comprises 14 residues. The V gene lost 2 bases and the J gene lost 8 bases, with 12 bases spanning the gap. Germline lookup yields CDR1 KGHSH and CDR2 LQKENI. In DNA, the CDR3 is TGTGCCAGCTCACCAAGGCAGGGAGGCGAAAAACTGTTTTTT. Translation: CASSPRQGGEKLFF.

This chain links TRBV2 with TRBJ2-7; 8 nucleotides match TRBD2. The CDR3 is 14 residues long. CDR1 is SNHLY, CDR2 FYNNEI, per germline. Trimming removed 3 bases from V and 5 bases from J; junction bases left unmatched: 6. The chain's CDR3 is CASSDSSGVHEQYF. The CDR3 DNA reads TGTGCCAGCAGTGACAGTAGCGGGGTTCACGAGCAGTACTTC.

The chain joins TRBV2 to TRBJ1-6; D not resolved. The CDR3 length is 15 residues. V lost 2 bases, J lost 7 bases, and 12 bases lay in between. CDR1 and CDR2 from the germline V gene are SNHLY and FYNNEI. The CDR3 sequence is CASSESRGLNSPLHF. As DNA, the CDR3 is TGTGCCAGCAGTGAAAGTCGGGGTCTAAATTCACCCCTCCACTTT.

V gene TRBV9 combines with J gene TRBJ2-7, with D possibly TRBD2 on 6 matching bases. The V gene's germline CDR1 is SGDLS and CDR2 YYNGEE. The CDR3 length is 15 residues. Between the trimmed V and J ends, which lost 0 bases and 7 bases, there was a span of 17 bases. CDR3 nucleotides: TGTGCCAGCAGCGTAGCTAATAGCAGGAGGGAAGAGCAGTACTTC. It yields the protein CASSVANSRREEQYF.

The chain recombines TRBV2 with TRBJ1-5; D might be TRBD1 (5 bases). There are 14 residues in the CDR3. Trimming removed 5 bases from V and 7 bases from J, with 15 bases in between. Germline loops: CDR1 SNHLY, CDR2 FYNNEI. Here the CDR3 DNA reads TGTGCCAGCAGTAAAGAGGTCAGGGTCCAGCCCCAGCATTTT. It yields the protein CASSKEVRVQPQHF.

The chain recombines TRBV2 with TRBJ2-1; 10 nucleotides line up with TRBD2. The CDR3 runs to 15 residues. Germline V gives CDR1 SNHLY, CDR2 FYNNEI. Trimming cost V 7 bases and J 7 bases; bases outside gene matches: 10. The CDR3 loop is CASNLRAGGRNEQFF. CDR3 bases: TGTGCCAGCAACTTAAGAGCGGGAGGGCGGAATGAGCAGTTCTTC.

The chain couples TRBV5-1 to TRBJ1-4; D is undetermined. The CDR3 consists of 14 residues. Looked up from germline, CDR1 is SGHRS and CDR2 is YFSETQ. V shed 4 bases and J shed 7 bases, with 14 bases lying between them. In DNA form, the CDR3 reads TGCGCCAGCAGCGAGACTCCGAGGCGTGAAAAACTGTTTTTT. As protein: CASSETPRREKLFF. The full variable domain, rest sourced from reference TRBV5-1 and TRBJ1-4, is KAGVTQTPRYLIKTRGQQVTLSCSPISGHRSVSWYQQTPGQGLQFLFEYFSETQRNKGNFPGRFSGRQFSNSRSEMNVSTLELGDSALYLCASSETPRREKLFFGSGTQLSVL.

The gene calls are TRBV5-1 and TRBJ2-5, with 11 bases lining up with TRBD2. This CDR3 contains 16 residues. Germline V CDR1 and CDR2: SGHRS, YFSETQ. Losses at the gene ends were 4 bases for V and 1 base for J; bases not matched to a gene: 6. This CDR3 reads CASSPFSGGAQETQYF. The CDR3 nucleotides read TGCGCCAGCAGCCCCTTTAGCGGGGGGGCCCAAGAGACCCAGTACTTC.

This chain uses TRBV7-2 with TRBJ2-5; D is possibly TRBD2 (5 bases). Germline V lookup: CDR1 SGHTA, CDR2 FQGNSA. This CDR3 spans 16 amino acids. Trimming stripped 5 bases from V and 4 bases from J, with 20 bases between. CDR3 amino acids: CASSRPPLAGRETQYF. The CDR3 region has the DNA TGTGCCAGCAGCCGACCTCCTCTAGCTGGGAGAGAGACCCAGTACTTC.

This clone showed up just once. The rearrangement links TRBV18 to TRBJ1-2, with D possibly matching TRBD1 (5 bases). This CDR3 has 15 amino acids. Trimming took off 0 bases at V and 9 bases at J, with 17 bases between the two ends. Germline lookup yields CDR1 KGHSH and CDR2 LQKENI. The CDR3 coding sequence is TGTGCCAGCTCACCACCGTGGCAGGGTGGCATGAGCTACACCTTC. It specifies CASSPPWQGGMSYTF. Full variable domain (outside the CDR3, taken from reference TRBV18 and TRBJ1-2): NAGVMQNPRHLVRRRGQEARLRCSPMKGHSHVYWYRQLPEEGLKFMVYLQKENIIDESGMPKERFSAEFPKEGPSILRIQQVVRGDSAAYFCASSPPWQGGMSYTFGSGTRLTVV.

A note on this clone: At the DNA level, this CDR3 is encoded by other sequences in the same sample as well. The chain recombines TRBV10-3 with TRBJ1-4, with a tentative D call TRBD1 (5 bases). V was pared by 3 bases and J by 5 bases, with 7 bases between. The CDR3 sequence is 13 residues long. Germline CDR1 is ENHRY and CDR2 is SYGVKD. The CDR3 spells CAISERGNEKLFF. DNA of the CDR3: TGTGCCATCAGTGAAAGGGGAAATGAAAAACTGTTTTTT.

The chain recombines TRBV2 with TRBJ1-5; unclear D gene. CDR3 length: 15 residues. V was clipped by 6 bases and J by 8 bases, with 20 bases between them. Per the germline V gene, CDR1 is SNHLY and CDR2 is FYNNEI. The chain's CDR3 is CASSGSFAVMEPQHF. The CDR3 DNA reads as TGTGCCAGCAGCGGCAGCTTCGCGGTTATGGAGCCCCAGCATTTT.

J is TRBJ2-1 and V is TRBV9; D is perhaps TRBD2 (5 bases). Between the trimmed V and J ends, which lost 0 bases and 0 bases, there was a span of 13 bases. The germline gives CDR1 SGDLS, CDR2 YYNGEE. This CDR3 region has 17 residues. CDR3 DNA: TGTGCCAGCAGCGTAGTCGGCGGGCGAAGCTCCTACAATGAGCAGTTCTTC. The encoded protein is CASSVVGGRSSYNEQFF.